This T cell receptor (beta chain) was found in a study of CD8 T cells in ankylosing spondylitis. The CDR3 is 13 amino acids. Trimming removed 3 bases at V and 4 bases at J, with 8 bases between. Germline V gene sequence: CDR1 SGDLS, CDR2 YYNGEE. TCRdb independently ran MiXCR on the 5' RACE reads; one entry per CDR3 protein. There are 6,500 or so distinct CDR3 sequences in the sample; approximately 3% occur only once, and 37% lies in the top ten. There are many counts of this clonotype. This clonotype originated in a female donor with ankylosing spondylitis or in good health (not recorded which). The sequenced material came from blood, either unsorted or a sorted T cell fraction (not recorded which). V usage is TRBV9 and J usage is TRBJ2-1; D remains unclear. CDR3 DNA: TGTGCCAGCAGCGGCCTAAGGTACAATGAGCAGTTCTTC. Translation: CASSGLRYNEQFF.